The 14 T cell receptor beta chains below all came from one sample that was sequenced in a study of T-cell reconstitution after alpha-beta-depleted transplantation in children. The authors prepared the TCRbeta library with unique molecular identifiers. TCRdb passed the PCR reads through MiXCR, listing each CDR3 protein once. Of 200,000 or so distinct CDR3 sequences in the sample, 5.5% to 7% are singletons; the top ten hold 4.5%. Specimen: PBMCs, collected before TCRalphabeta/CD19-depleted stem cell transplant. All receptors derive from a girl under three years old with combined immunodeficiency, due to receive a stem cell transplant.

In regard to this clonotype: This may arise from a read error, as a much more abundant clone is one base away. J is TRBJ2-7 and V is TRBV20-1, with a tentative D call TRBD2 (7 bases). The CDR3 spans 14 residues. V was cut by 4 bases and J by 5 bases, with 18 bases left in between. Germline CDR1 reads DFQATT; CDR2 reads SNEGSKA (reference sequence). The CDR3 region has the DNA TGCAGTGCTATATTGTGGGAGGGGGGGCACGAGCAGTACTTC. This codes for CSAILWEGGHEQYF.

This clonotype was observed a handful of times. The genes are TRBV3-1 and TRBJ1-4; the match to TRBD1 covers 8 bases. Germline V gives CDR1 LGHDT, CDR2 YNNKEL (reference sequence). J was trimmed by 5 bases and V by 8 bases; bases with no gene match: 19. The CDR3 loop spans 18 amino acids. DNA of the CDR3: TGTGCCAGCTGTCGCCTTCCTTCCGCGGACAGGGAAAATGAAAAACTGTTTTTT. Protein: CASCRLPSADRENEKLFF.

The sample holds many counts of this clonotype. This chain joins TRBV5-1 and TRBJ2-7; D is possibly TRBD2 (6 bases). V lost 0 bases to trimming and J lost 6 bases, with 7 bases between them. Germline CDR1 and CDR2: SGHRS and YFSETQ. CDR3 length: 12 residues. CDR3 protein: CASSLGDFEQYF. The CDR3 nucleotides are TGCGCCAGCAGCTTGGGGGACTTCGAGCAGTACTTC.

This clonotype appeared many times. This chain links TRBV28 with TRBJ2-3; 10 positions match TRBD2. The CDR3 is 16 residues long. The J segment lost 2 bases and the V segment lost 8 bases, leaving 10 bases of the junction unmatched. Germline CDR1 MDHEN, CDR2 SYDVKM. CDR3 residues: CASHRGLAEITDTQYF. CDR3 bases: TGTGCCAGCCACAGAGGACTAGCGGAAATCACAGATACGCAGTATTTT. Complete variable domain (other parts from reference TRBV28 and TRBJ2-3): DVKVTQSSRYLVKRTGEKVFLECVQDMDHENMFWYRQDPGLGLRLIYFSYDVKMKEKGDIPEGYSVSREKKERFSLILESASTNQTSMYLCASHRGLAEITDTQYFGPGTRLTVL.

Ten or more counts support this clonotype. The rearrangement uses TRBV9 and TRBJ2-7; D is undetermined. The germline V gene encodes CDR1 SGDLS and CDR2 YYNGEE. Trimming pared 0 bases from V and 3 bases from J, leaving 10 bases between. This CDR3 contains 14 residues. Written as DNA, the CDR3 is TGTGCCAGCAGCGTAGAGGCGGAAGGCTACGAGCAGTACTTC. Its translation: CASSVEAEGYEQYF.

In its sample, this clonotype was seen many times. This chain links TRBV7-2 with TRBJ2-3; 7 bases map to TRBD1. Trimming took 5 bases from V and 0 from J; bases not matched to a gene: 8. The CDR3 extends over 16 amino acids. CDR1 is SGHTA and CDR2 is FQGNSA in the germline V gene. In DNA, the CDR3 is TGTGCCAGCAGCGCAGGGGGAATTCGCAGCACAGATACGCAGTATTTT. Its translation is CASSAGGIRSTDTQYF.

This clonotype has a count of ten or more. The rearrangement links TRBV4-1 to TRBJ2-1, with D tentatively TRBD1 (7 bases). The CDR3 is made up of 17 amino acids. Looked up from germline, CDR1 is MGHRA and CDR2 is YSYEKL. V was clipped by 0 bases and J by 4 bases, with 16 bases between them. In DNA form, the CDR3 reads TGCGCCAGCAGCCAAGACTTCCGGGGGACAGCTTACAATGAGCAGTTCTTC. Protein sequence: CASSQDFRGTAYNEQFF.

This clonotype was counted at least ten times. The V gene is TRBV29-1, the J gene TRBJ2-3; 7 bases line up with TRBD2. CDR1 SQVTM and CDR2 ANQGSEA come from the germline V gene. This CDR3 comprises 16 residues. Trimming removed 4 bases from V and 4 bases from J; junction bases left unmatched: 14. The CDR3 region is CSVVSRVTSKADTQYF. CDR3 sequence (DNA): TGCAGCGTTGTTTCTCGCGTGACTAGCAAGGCAGATACGCAGTATTTT.

This clonotype was picked up many times. The V call is TRBV11-3, the J call TRBJ2-7; D is tentatively TRBD1 or TRBD2 (5 bases each). The CDR3 extends over 16 amino acids. V was pared by 5 bases and J by 2 bases, with 19 bases between. CDR1 SGHNT and CDR2 YENEEA come from the germline V gene. CDR3 protein: CASSRYYGDETYEQYF. CDR3 nucleotides: TGTGCCAGCAGCCGCTATTATGGGGACGAAACCTACGAGCAGTACTTC.

This clonotype has at least ten counts. The chain is built from TRBV29-1 and TRBJ1-2; D perhaps matches TRBD1 (6 bases). CDR1 is SQVTM, CDR2 ANQGSEA, per germline. Trimming stripped 6 bases from V and 0 bases from J, with 17 bases between. This CDR3 spans 15 amino acids. CDR3 region: CSVAPRTASNYGYTF. As DNA, the CDR3 is TGCAGCGTCGCCCCCAGGACAGCTTCTAACTATGGCTACACCTTC.

This sequence joins TRBV5-1 and TRBJ2-1, with D unresolved. The CDR3 is 12 residues long. CDR1 is SGHRS and CDR2 is YFSETQ in the germline V gene. V was clipped by 6 bases and J by 5 bases, with 9 bases between them. The CDR3 DNA follows: TGCGCCAGCAAAGAAACGGACAATGAGCAGTTCTTC. This codes for CASKETDNEQFF.

This clonotype was detected ten times or more. J is TRBJ2-7 and V is TRBV28; TRBD2 aligns across 11 bases. Germline-derived CDR1 and CDR2 are MDHEN and SYDVKM. The length of the CDR3 is 17 residues. Trimming cost V 2 bases and J 0 bases; bases outside gene matches: 6. DNA for the CDR3: TGTGCCAGCAGTTTAGGTAGCGGGAGGGCCAACTCCTACGAGCAGTACTTC. Translated, it gives CASSLGSGRANSYEQYF.

This clonotype was counted many times. This chain joins TRBV4-3 and TRBJ2-1; TRBD2 aligns across 8 bases. Germline V gene data show CDR1 as LGHNA and CDR2 as YSLEER. This CDR3 contains 16 residues. J was trimmed by 4 bases and V by 4 bases; bases with no gene match: 9. CDR3 sequence reads: CASSPLPSGSYNEQFF. The CDR3 DNA reads as TGCGCCAGCAGCCCCTTACCCAGCGGGAGTTACAATGAGCAGTTCTTC.

This clonotype has a count of ten or more. The V and J genes are TRBV4-2 and TRBJ2-7; a weak D match, TRBD2 (6 bases). Germline loops: CDR1 LGHNA, CDR2 YNFKEQ. This CDR3 comprises 14 residues. The V end was cut by 1 base, the J end by 2 bases, with 9 bases between. The CDR3, as DNA: TGTGCCAGCAGCCAAGCGGGGAGGCCCTACGAGCAGTACTTC. Amino acid sequence: CASSQAGRPYEQYF.